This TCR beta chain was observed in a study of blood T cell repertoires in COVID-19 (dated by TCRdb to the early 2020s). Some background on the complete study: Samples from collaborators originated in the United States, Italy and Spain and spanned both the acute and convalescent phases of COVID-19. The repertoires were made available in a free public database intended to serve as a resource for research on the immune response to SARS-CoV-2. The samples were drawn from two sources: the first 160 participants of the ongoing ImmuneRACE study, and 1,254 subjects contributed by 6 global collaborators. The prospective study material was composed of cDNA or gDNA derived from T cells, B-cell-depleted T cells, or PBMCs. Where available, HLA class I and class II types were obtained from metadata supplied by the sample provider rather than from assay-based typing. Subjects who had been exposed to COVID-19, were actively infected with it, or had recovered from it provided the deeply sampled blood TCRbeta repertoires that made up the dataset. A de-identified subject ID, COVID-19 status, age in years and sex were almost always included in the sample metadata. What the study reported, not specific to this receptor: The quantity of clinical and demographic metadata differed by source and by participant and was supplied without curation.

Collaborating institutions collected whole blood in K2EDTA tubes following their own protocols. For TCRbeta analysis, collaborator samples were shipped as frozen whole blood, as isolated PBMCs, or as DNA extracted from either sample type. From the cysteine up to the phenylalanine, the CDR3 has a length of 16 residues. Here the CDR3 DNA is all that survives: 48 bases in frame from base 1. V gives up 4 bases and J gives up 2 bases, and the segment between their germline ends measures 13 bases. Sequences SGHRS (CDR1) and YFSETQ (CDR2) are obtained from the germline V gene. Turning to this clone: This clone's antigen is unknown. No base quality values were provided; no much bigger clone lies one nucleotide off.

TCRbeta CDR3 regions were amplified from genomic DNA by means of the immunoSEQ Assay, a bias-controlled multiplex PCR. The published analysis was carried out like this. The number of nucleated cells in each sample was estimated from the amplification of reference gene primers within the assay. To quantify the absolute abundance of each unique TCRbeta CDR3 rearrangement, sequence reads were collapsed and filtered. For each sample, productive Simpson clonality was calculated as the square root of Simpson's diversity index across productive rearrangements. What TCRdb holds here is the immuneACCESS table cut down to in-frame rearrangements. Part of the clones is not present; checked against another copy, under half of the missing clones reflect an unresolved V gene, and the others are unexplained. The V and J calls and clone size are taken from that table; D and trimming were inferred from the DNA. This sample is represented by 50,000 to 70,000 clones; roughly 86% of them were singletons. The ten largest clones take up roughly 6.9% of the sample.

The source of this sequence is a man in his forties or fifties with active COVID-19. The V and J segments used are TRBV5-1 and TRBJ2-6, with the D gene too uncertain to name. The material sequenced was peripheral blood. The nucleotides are TGCGCCAGCAGCCCCCCGTATCTCGCTGGGGCCAACGTCCTGACTTTC. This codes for CASSPPYLAGANVLTF. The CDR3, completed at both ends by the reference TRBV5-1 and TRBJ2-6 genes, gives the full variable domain KAGVTQTPRYLIKTRGQQVTLSCSPISGHRSVSWYQQTPGQGLQFLFEYFSETQRNKGNFPGRFSGRQFSNSRSEMNVSTLELGDSALYLCASSPPYLAGANVLTFGAGSRLTVL.